Listed here are 20 T cell receptor beta chains from one sample, sequenced in a study of shared clonotypes between healthy human individuals (TCRdb year 2020). Library generation was performed with the immunoSEQ multiplex PCR assay. The table comes from immuneACCESS by way of TCRdb, which keeps in-frame sequences with V and J called. Part of the clones is missing from these tables; in studies checked, under half for an unresolved V gene and the rest for unknown reasons. The sample yields nearly 1,000,000 clones; 76% were counted once. Of the sample, roughly 1.5% falls within the top ten clones. Source material: memory CD4+ T cells sorted from blood. The sample's cell subset or site label, decoded: CD45RA-negative fraction. These receptors came from a man aged 18 to 35 in good health.

This chain uses TRBV9 with TRBJ2-5, with a weak D call TRBD1 (6 bases). V shed 0 bases and J shed 4 bases, with 10 bases lying between them. CDR3 size: 14 residues. Germline values: CDR1 SGDLS, CDR2 YYNGEE. The CDR3 loop is CASSVESRGETQYF. CDR3 sequence (DNA): TGTGCCAGCAGCGTAGAAAGCAGGGGAGAGACCCAGTACTTC.

The chain employs TRBV7-2 and TRBJ2-5; 12 nucleotides align to TRBD2. Germline CDR1 and CDR2: SGHTA and FQGNSA. V was pared by 6 bases and J by 4 bases, with 15 bases of the junction left unmatched. CDR3 length equals 18 residues. The CDR3 DNA reads TGTGCCAGCAGTTGGGGGACTAGCGGGTATCTAAGCAGAGAGACCCAGTACTTC. Translated: CASSWGTSGYLSRETQYF.

The rearrangement links TRBV27 to TRBJ1-2; 8 bases map to TRBD1. In germline, CDR1 is MNHEY, CDR2 SMNVEV (reference sequence). The trim removed 0 bases at V and 5 bases at J, leaving 8 bases unmatched. CDR3 length: 16 amino acids. The CDR3 reads CASSLSHGTGGYGYTF. In nucleotides, the CDR3 is TGTGCCAGCAGTTTATCCCACGGGACAGGTGGTTATGGCTACACCTTC.

Comments on this clone: The junction departs from the called germline gene at one end, perhaps through a read error. The V call is TRBV30, the J call TRBJ1-2, with TRBD1 as a possible D gene (5 bases). Germline lookup yields CDR1 GTSNPN and CDR2 SVGIG (reference sequence). This CDR3 has 19 amino acids. The CDR3 loop is CAWRLSLGGDEPSNYGYTF. As DNA, the CDR3 is TGTGCCTGGAGGTTATCCTTGGGAGGGGACGAACCATCTAATTATGGCTACACCTTC.

In DNA, the CDR3 is TGTGCCAGCAGTTTGGTTGGAGCGGGCAATGAGCAGTTCTTC. This translates into CASSLVGAGNEQFF. This rearrangement joins TRBV28 to TRBJ2-1; perhaps TRBD2 as D (6 bases). The V gene's germline CDR1 is MDHEN and CDR2 SYDVKM. V was clipped by 3 bases and J by 6 bases, with 12 bases between them. The CDR3 is 14 amino acids.

This clone showed up just a few times. CDR3 nucleotide sequence: TGTGCCAGCAATGGACAGGGGGTCTATAATTCACCCCTCCACTTT. This codes for CASNGQGVYNSPLHF. V gene TRBV2 combines with J gene TRBJ1-6; 10 nucleotides align to TRBD1. CDR1 and CDR2 (germline): SNHLY, FYNNEI. The CDR3 is 15 amino acids. J was trimmed by 3 bases and V by 7 bases; bases with no gene match: 3.

This chain uses TRBV5-4 with TRBJ1-1, with D unresolved. Trimming pared 4 bases from V and 1 base from J, leaving 11 bases between. The CDR3 runs 14 residues. Germline CDR1 SGHNT, CDR2 YYREEE (reference sequence). This CDR3 reads CASSQWAGNTEAFF. The CDR3 DNA is TGTGCCAGCAGCCAATGGGCGGGGAACACTGAAGCTTTCTTT. Drawing the rest from reference TRBV5-4 and TRBJ1-1, the complete variable domain is ETGVTQSPTHLIKTRGQQVTLRCSSQSGHNTVSWYQQALGQGPQFIFQYYREEENGRGNFPPRFSGLQFPNYSSELNVNALELDDSALYLCASSQWAGNTEAFFGQGTRLTVV.

This clone appeared once. The rearrangement links TRBV6-1 to TRBJ1-3; D unclear. The V end lost 6 bases, the J end lost 2 bases, and 14 bases lay between the germline ends. The CDR3 spans 15 residues. The germline gives CDR1 MNHNS, CDR2 SASEGT. In DNA, the CDR3 is TGTGCCAGCAGGGCGGTGGCCGGGGCTGGAAACACCATATATTTT. This translates into CASRAVAGAGNTIYF.

The chain recombines TRBV6-1 with TRBJ2-5, with 7 bases identical to TRBD1. V lost 3 bases and J lost 4; bases outside the gene matches: 2. This CDR3 has 13 amino acids. Germline-derived CDR1 and CDR2 are MNHNS and SASEGT. CDR3 sequence (DNA): TGTGCCAGCAGTGATCAGGGGGTAGAGACCCAGTACTTC. It codes for CASSDQGVETQYF.

The chain carries TRBV27 and TRBJ2-1, with 7 bases that match TRBD2. The germline gives CDR1 MNHEY, CDR2 SMNVEV (reference sequence). The CDR3 is 15 residues long. J lost 0 bases, V lost 7 bases, and 6 bases had no gene match. The CDR3 bases are TGTGCCAGCAAAAGATGGGGGGGCTCCTACAATGAGCAGTTCTTC. This sequence encodes CASKRWGGSYNEQFF.

The V and J genes are TRBV18 and TRBJ2-7; tentatively, D is TRBD1 (5 bases). Germline values: CDR1 KGHSH, CDR2 LQKENI. V was trimmed by 3 bases and J by 3 bases, leaving 15 bases between them. This CDR3 is built from 15 residues. The CDR3 here is CASSPLPTANYEQYF. The CDR3 nucleotides read TGTGCCAGCTCACCCCTCCCGACAGCGAACTACGAGCAGTACTTC.

V usage is TRBV2 and J usage is TRBJ2-5, with D perhaps matching TRBD1 or TRBD2 (6 bases each). There are 15 residues in the CDR3. Germline CDR1 reads SNHLY; CDR2 reads FYNNEI. Trimming cost V 7 bases and J 5 bases, with 20 bases left between them. The CDR3 region is CASKWGAVRLETQYF. The CDR3 nucleotides are TGTGCCAGCAAGTGGGGGGCCGTTCGTTTGGAGACCCAGTACTTC.

This chain links TRBV15 with TRBJ2-3, with TRBD1 as a possible D gene (5 bases). This CDR3 is built from 15 residues. V was clipped by 1 base and J by 3 bases, with 11 bases between them. From germline, CDR1 is LNHNV and CDR2 YYDKDF (reference sequence). The DNA of the CDR3 is TGTGCCACCAGCAGAGTTAGCAAGGGGACAGATACGCAGTATTTT. Its protein is CATSRVSKGTDTQYF.

About this clone itself: A much larger clone lies one base from this, so it may be a read error. Other DNA sequences within the sample encode an identical CDR3. This chain links TRBV11-2 with TRBJ2-3; D gene uncertain. This CDR3 contains 14 residues. CDR1 is SGHAT, CDR2 FQNNGV, per germline. Trimming removed 0 bases at V and 2 bases at J, with 6 bases between. CDR3 amino acids: CASSLEGLTDTQYF. CDR3 coding DNA: TGTGCCAGCAGCTTAGAGGGTCTCACAGATACGCAGTATTTT.

The chain couples TRBV29-1 to TRBJ2-2; D is perhaps TRBD2 (6 bases). The CDR3 covers 11 residues. CDR1 is SQVTM, CDR2 ANQGSEA, per germline. Trimming took 7 bases from V and 9 from J, leaving 12 bases between them. CDR3 coding DNA: TGCAGCGCCGGGGGTAGTAGGGAGCTGTTTTTT. This sequence encodes CSAGGSRELFF.

This clone was counted at least ten times. The V and J genes are TRBV6-6 and TRBJ2-3, with D possibly matching TRBD2 (6 bases). This CDR3 comprises 15 residues. Germline values: CDR1 MNHNY, CDR2 SVGAGI (reference sequence). Trimming took off 2 bases at V and 1 base at J, with 10 bases between the two ends. The CDR3 coding sequence is TGTGCCAGCAGTTACCGACAGCGGGGCACAGATACGCAGTATTTT. Translation: CASSYRQRGTDTQYF.

The rearrangement links TRBV6-1 to TRBJ1-5; D is unclear. The germline V gene encodes CDR1 MNHNS and CDR2 SASEGT. Trimming cost V 4 bases and J 3 bases, with 19 bases left between them. The CDR3 consists of 17 residues. DNA of the CDR3: TGTGCCAGCAGTGCTGCCAACACTCGGGCCGTCAATCAGCCCCAGCATTTT. It yields the protein CASSAANTRAVNQPQHF.

This clone was seen more than once but under ten times. The rearrangement uses TRBV7-9 and TRBJ1-4; 8 positions agree with TRBD1. This CDR3 region has 14 residues. From germline, CDR1 is SEHNR and CDR2 FQNEAQ (reference sequence). After removal of 4 bases from V and 8 bases from J, the junction contained 6 bases not matched to a gene. This CDR3 is CASSSSRGHEKLFF. DNA for the CDR3: TGTGCCAGCAGCTCGAGCAGGGGGCACGAAAAACTGTTTTTT.

This clone was counted between two and nine times. The chain couples TRBV30 to TRBJ2-3, with D perhaps matching TRBD1 (6 bases). Germline CDR1 and CDR2: GTSNPN and SVGIG (reference sequence). Trimming pared 3 bases from V and 3 bases from J, leaving 13 bases between. The CDR3 is made up of 14 amino acids. In DNA form, the CDR3 reads TGTGCCTGGAGAACCAACAGGGAGACAGATACGCAGTATTTT. It specifies CAWRTNRETDTQYF.

This clone was found many times. The V and J genes are TRBV5-6 and TRBJ1-1; 7 nucleotides line up with TRBD1. CDR3 size: 15 residues. The J segment lost 5 bases and the V segment lost 0 bases, leaving 7 bases of the junction unmatched. Germline V gives CDR1 SGHDT, CDR2 YYEEEE. As DNA, the CDR3 is TGTGCCAGCAGCTTGGGGTCAGGGGGAAGGACTGAAGCTTTCTTT. Its protein product is CASSLGSGGRTEAFF.